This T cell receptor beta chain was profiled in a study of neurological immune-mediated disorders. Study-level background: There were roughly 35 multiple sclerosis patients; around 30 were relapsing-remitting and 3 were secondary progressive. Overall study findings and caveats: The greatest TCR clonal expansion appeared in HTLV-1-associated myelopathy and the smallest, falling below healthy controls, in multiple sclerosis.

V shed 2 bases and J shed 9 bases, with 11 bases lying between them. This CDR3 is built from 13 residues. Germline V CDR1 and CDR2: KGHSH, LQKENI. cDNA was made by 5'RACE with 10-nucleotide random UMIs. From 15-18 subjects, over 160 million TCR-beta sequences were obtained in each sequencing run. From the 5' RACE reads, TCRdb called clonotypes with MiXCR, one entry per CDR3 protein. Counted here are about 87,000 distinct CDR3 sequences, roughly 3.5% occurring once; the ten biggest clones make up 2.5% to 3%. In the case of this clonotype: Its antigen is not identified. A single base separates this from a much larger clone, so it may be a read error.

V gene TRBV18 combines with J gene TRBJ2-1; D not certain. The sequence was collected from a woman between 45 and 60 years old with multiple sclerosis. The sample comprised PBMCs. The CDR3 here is CASSPTSRAEQFF. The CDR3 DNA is TGTGCCAGCTCACCAACATCCCGGGCTGAGCAGTTCTTC.